This TCR beta chain emerged from a study of CD8+CD57+ T cells in acquired aplastic anemia. In patients chosen for sequencing, flow cytometry had shown CD8+CD57+ cell expansion. Per the germline V gene, CDR1 is SGHNT and CDR2 is YENEEA. The CDR3 is 15 amino acids. V lost 3 bases, J lost 1 base, and 13 bases lay in between. The study profiled TCR beta VDJ and CDR3 using genomic DNA as template. TCRdb used MiXCR to reprocess the reads, holding one entry per CDR3 protein. Of around 170,000 distinct CDR3 sequences in the sample, more than 45% are singletons; the top ten hold 9.7%. In this sample, this clonotype turned up many times.

The chain couples TRBV11-3 to TRBJ2-7; D perhaps matches TRBD1 (6 bases). The sequenced material came from sorted CD4+, CD8+, or CD8+CD57+ T cells (not recorded which) from PBMCs. This TCR was recovered from a human donor with aplastic anemia. Here the CDR3 reads CASSLGAERSYEQYF. For the CDR3, the DNA is TGTGCCAGCAGCTTGGGGGCAGAACGATCCTACGAGCAGTACTTC.